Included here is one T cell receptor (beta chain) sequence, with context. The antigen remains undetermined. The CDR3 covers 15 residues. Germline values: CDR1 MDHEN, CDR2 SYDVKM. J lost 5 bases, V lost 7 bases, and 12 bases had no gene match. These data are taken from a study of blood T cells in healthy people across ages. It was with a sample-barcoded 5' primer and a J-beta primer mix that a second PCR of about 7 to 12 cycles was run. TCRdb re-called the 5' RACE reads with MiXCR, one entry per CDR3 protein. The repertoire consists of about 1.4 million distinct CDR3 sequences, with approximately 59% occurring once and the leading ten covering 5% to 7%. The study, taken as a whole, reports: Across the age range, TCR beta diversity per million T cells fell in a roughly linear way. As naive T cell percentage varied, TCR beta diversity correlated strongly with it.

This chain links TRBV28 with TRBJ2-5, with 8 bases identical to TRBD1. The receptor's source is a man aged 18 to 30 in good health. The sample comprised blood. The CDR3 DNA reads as TGTGCCAGCAACCCGACAGGGGTACTCCAGGAGACCCAGTACTTC. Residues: CASNPTGVLQETQYF.